This paragraph reports one T cell receptor (beta chain). While infection was still active, Seattle patients were enrolled and then followed longitudinally. The authors' processing: Scientists estimated how many nucleated cells there were by amplifying reference gene primers. Clones were sequenced by immunoSEQ multiplex PCR, and TCRdb holds only the in-frame ones, with some missing. V and J calls and clone size are given by that table; D and trimming were obtained from the DNA. The repertoire holds around 150,000 clones, with 88% as singletons. This sample is part of a study of blood T cell repertoires in COVID-19. Looking at the study overall: Researchers got acute and convalescent COVID-19 samples from the United States, Italy and Spain.

This CDR3 has 14 amino acids. Germline values: CDR1 LNHDA, CDR2 SQIVND (reference sequence). J lost 3 bases, V lost 6 bases, and 6 bases had no gene match. What was sequenced was peripheral blood. The V and J genes are TRBV19 and TRBJ2-5; 8 bases align to TRBD1. The TCR comes from a human donor with COVID-19, enrolled during active disease. The donor label of this sample is uncertain. The DNA for the CDR3 is TGTGCCAGTAGCCTGACAGGGGACGAAGAGACCCAGTACTTC. Protein sequence: CASSLTGDEETQYF.